What follows describes a single TCR beta chain. Germline CDR1 LNHNV, CDR2 YYDKDF (reference sequence). V gave up 0 bases and J gave up 2 bases; unmatched junction bases: 5. The CDR3 runs to 16 residues. The entry originates in a study of CD8+ T cells in alopecia areata. As for the study in general: Tofacitinib administration persisted for 6 to 18 months, succeeded by 6 months off drug.

Documented treatment: oral pan-JAK inhibitor, 5-10 mg twice daily. Investigators isolated RNA and reverse transcribed it into cDNA to act as the sequencing template. Generated by immunoSEQ multiplex PCR, the TCRdb table keeps only in-frame clones and is missing some. Of some 42,000 clones listed, just under 95% are singletons. The sequence was collected from a human donor with alopecia areata. The rearrangement joins TRBV15 to TRBJ2-3; TRBD1 agrees at 7 bases. The source was CD8+ T cells sorted from blood, collected at week 24, from a patient treated with tofacitinib. CDR3 region: CATSRDSQGNTDTQYF. CDR3 coding DNA: TGTGCCACCAGCAGAGACTCACAGGGGAACACAGATACGCAGTATTTT.